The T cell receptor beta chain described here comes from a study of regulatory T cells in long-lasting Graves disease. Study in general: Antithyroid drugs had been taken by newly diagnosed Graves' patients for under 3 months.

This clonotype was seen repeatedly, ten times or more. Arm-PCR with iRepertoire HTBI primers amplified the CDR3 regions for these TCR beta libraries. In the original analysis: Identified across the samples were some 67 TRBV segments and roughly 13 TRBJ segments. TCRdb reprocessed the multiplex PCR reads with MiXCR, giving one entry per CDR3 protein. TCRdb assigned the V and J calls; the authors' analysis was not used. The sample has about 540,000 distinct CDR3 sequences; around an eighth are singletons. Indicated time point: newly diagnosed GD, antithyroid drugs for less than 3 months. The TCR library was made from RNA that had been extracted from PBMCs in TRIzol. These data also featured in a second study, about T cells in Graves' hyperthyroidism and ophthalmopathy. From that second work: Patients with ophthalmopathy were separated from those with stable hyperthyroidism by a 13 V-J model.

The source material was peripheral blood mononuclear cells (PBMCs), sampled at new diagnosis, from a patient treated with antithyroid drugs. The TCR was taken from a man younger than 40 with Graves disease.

DNA for the CDR3: TGCAGTGCTAGTGTGGCTAGCGGGACCTACGAGCAGTACTTC. This encodes CSASVASGTYEQYF. The chain uses TRBV20-1 and TRBJ2-7; TRBD2 aligns across 9 bases. The CDR3 spans 14 residues. In germline, CDR1 is DFQATT, CDR2 SNEGSKA (reference sequence). V lost 3 bases and J lost 2; bases outside the gene matches: 5.